These T cell receptor beta chains were read from a single sample in a study of regulatory T cells in long-lasting Graves disease. One entry per CDR3 protein results from TCRdb running MiXCR on the multiplex PCR reads. This sample has hundreds of thousands of distinct CDR3 sequences, with about 12% found just once. The same data also contributed to another study, on T cells in Graves' hyperthyroidism and ophthalmopathy.

The sample here was peripheral blood mononuclear cells (PBMCs), taken at new diagnosis, from a patient treated with antithyroid drugs. Receptors originate from a woman between 25 and 40 years old with Graves disease. CDR3s include the opening cysteine and the closing phenylalanine or tryptophan. A D gene is named only where the DNA matches it firmly. Not every row has a clone size; where given, it reads once, few, many or a size class.

V: TRBV28; D: -; J: TRBJ2-1; size: many; CDR3: CASSSSLGNGLRLNEQFF; DNA: TGTGCCAGCAGTTCCAGCCTGGGGAATGGGCTGAGGCTCAATGAGCAGTTCTTC
V: TRBV5-1; D: -; J: TRBJ1-2; size: few; CDR3: CASSVAGEGGYTF; DNA: TGCGCCAGCAGCGTCGCAGGGGAGGGTGGCTACACCTTC
V: TRBV28; D: TRBD1; J: TRBJ2-7; size: -; CDR3: CASSLTGTGEQYF; DNA: TGTGCCAGCAGCCTGACCGGGACAGGCGAGCAGTACTTC
V: TRBV11-2; D: -; J: TRBJ1-6; size: many; CDR3: CASSPMGGGRGNSPLHF; DNA: TGTGCCAGCAGCCCGATGGGGGGTGGCCGTGGGAATTCACCCCTCCACTTT
V: TRBV7-2; D: -; J: TRBJ2-7; size: many; CDR3: CASSLANRPYEQYF; DNA: TGTGCCAGCAGCTTGGCTAACCGGCCCTACGAGCAGTACTTC
V: TRBV15; D: -; J: TRBJ1-5; size: -; CDR3: CATSSQGNQPQHF; DNA: TGTGCCACCAGCAGTCAGGGAAATCAGCCCCAGCATTTT
V: TRBV30; D: -; J: TRBJ1-2; size: many; CDR3: CAWSVVSSSGGYTF; DNA: TGTGCCTGGAGTGTGGTTAGTTCAAGCGGTGGCTACACCTTC
V: TRBV13; D: -; J: TRBJ1-2; size: -; CDR3: CASSLGRRGGYTF; DNA: TGTGCCAGCAGCTTAGGCCGGCGAGGAGGCTACACCTTC
V: TRBV30; D: -; J: TRBJ2-2; size: many; CDR3: CAWSASPVNTGELFF; DNA: TGTGCCTGGAGTGCGTCACCAGTGAACACCGGGGAGCTGTTTTTT
V: TRBV4-1; D: -; J: TRBJ1-2; size: few; CDR3: CASSQTPGPNYGYTF; DNA: TGCGCCAGCAGCCAAACCCCGGGACCTAACTATGGCTACACCTTC
V: TRBV25-1; D: -; J: TRBJ1-4; size: many; CDR3: CASSPYIGTNEKLFF; DNA: TGTGCCAGCAGTCCGTACATCGGTACTAATGAAAAACTGTTTTTT
V: TRBV6-1; D: -; J: TRBJ1-6; size: -; CDR3: CASSRSPASPLHF; DNA: TGTGCCAGCAGCCGATCACCGGCTTCACCCCTCCACTTT
V: TRBV20-1; D: TRBD2; J: TRBJ2-3; size: many; CDR3: CSARDPGLASTDTQYF; DNA: TGCAGTGCTAGAGATCCGGGACTAGCTAGCACAGATACGCAGTATTTT
V: TRBV12-3/TRBV12-4; D: -; J: TRBJ2-2; size: -; CDR3: CASSLGGSSLNTGELFF; DNA: TGTGCCAGCAGTTTAGGCGGGTCGAGTTTGAACACCGGGGAGCTGTTTTTT
V: TRBV30; D: -; J: TRBJ2-7; size: -; CDR3: CAWSGSGGIRGEQYF; DNA: TGTGCCTGGAGCGGGAGTGGCGGGATTAGAGGCGAGCAGTACTTC
V: TRBV19; D: -; J: TRBJ2-7; size: -; CDR3: CASSVVGHYEQYF; DNA: TGTGCCAGTAGTGTAGTGGGCCACTACGAGCAGTACTTC